This T cell receptor (beta chain) originates from a study of T-cell reconstitution after alpha-beta-depleted transplantation in children. Germline trimming cut 2 bases from V and 0 bases from J; bases unmatched to any gene: 11. Germline CDR1 is SGHRS and CDR2 is YFSETQ. This CDR3 is built from 18 residues. This clonotype has a handful of counts. The TCRbeta library incorporated unique molecular identifiers. TCRdb used MiXCR to reprocess the PCR reads, holding one entry per CDR3 protein. The profile shows roughly 500,000 distinct CDR3 sequences, about a sixth of them singletons. The chain couples TRBV5-1 to TRBJ2-1, with TRBD2 identical over 7 bases. The source is a human donor who donated a stem cell graft to a child with acute lymphoblastic leukemia. The sample was PBMCs from the stem cell graft donor, taken from the stem cell graft. The CDR3 nucleotides are TGCGCCAGCAGCTTTCCCTTCGGGGGAGGGAGCTCCTACAATGAGCAGTTCTTC. Amino acids: CASSFPFGGGSSYNEQFF.